This T cell receptor beta chain appears in the sequencing data of a study of blood T cell repertoires in COVID-19. The CDR3 loop spans 13 amino acids. Trimming took 0 bases from V and 5 from J, leaving 7 bases between them. In germline, CDR1 is SEHNR, CDR2 FQNEAQ (reference sequence). Assay used: immunoSEQ multiplex PCR; TCRdb lists only in-frame clones, some missing. Among 84,000 or so clones, about 80% were seen once, and the ten largest hold around 12%. The source of this sequence is a woman between 35 and 50 years old with active or convalescent COVID-19. Sequencing input: peripheral blood. The gene calls are TRBV7-9 and TRBJ1-1, with no clear D. In DNA, the CDR3 is TGTGCCAGCAGCTTAGCTAGCCCTACTGAAGCTTTCTTT. Encoded protein: CASSLASPTEAFF.